This is a list of T cell receptor beta chains from one sample in a study of cytomegalovirus exposure and HLA in healthy donors. Data came from immunoSEQ multiplex PCR; TCRdb stores just in-frame clones and leaves some out. Counted here are about 130,000 clones, around 80% occurring once; the ten biggest clones make up around 1.8%. The sequencing sample was made of PBMCs. The receptors come from a woman aged 45-65 years in good health and CMV-seronegative. CDR3s include the opening cysteine and the closing phenylalanine or tryptophan. The D gene is left open where the match is weak. The size entry is marked missing in some rows and otherwise reads once, few, many or a size class.

>NA|NA|TRBV7-2|TRBJ1-1
CASSLVLEGAGDLNTEAFF
TGTGCCAGCAGCTTAGTCCTGGAAGGTGCGGGGGATTTAAACACTGAAGCTTTCTTT
>NA|TRBD1|TRBV27|TRBJ2-6
CASSPDRGPFSGANVLTF
TGTGCCAGCAGTCCAGACAGGGGCCCTTTCTCTGGGGCCAACGTCCTGACTTTC
>NA|NA|TRBV19|TRBJ1-2
CASEDVGGGYTF
TGTGCCAGTGAGGATGTCGGTGGTGGCTACACCTTC
>NA|NA|TRBV19|TRBJ2-1
CASSIQLFSSYNEQFF
TGTGCCAGTAGTATCCAACTTTTTAGCTCCTACAATGAGCAGTTCTTC
>NA|NA|TRBV6-6|TRBJ2-7
CASSYRGRYEQYF
TGTGCCAGCAGTTACAGAGGGAGGTACGAGCAGTACTTC
>NA|NA|TRBV19|TRBJ2-3
CASRGETSTDTQYF
TGTGCCAGCAGGGGGGAGACTAGCACAGATACGCAGTATTTT
>NA|NA|TRBV4-3|TRBJ1-3
CASSTLQSSGNTIYF
TGCGCCAGCAGCACGCTACAGAGCTCTGGAAACACCATATATTTT
>few|TRBD2|TRBV29-1|TRBJ2-3
CSVEAWTSGRAGFTDTQYF
TGCAGCGTTGAAGCTTGGACTAGCGGGAGGGCGGGATTCACAGATACGCAGTATTTT
>NA|NA|TRBV4-3|TRBJ1-2
CASSQDSRDYGYTF
TGCGCCAGCAGCCAAGATTCGAGGGACTATGGCTACACCTTC
>NA|NA|TRBV4-1|TRBJ2-2
CASSQPSGTLAFNTGELFF
TGCGCCAGCAGCCAACCATCCGGGACACTGGCATTCAACACCGGGGAGCTGTTTTTT
>NA|TRBD1|TRBV7-2|TRBJ1-2
CASSAGQGARGYTF
TGTGCCAGCAGCGCTGGACAGGGGGCACGCGGCTACACCTTC
>NA|NA|TRBV2|TRBJ1-2
CASSEDRGGSYGYTF
TGTGCCAGCAGTGAAGATCGGGGGGGCTCCTATGGCTACACCTTC
>NA|NA|TRBV5-8|TRBJ1-1
CASSLRQGNTEAFF
TGTGCCAGCAGCTTGAGGCAGGGAAACACTGAAGCTTTCTTT
>few|NA|TRBV28|TRBJ2-7
CASSFSVTYEQYF
TGTGCCAGCAGTTTTTCGGTCACTTACGAGCAGTACTTC
>NA|NA|TRBV10-3|TRBJ2-7
CAISERQGQRRRPALNEQYF
TGTGCCATCAGTGAGCGGCAGGGGCAAAGGCGGAGGCCCGCATTAAACGAGCAGTACTTC
>once|TRBD1|TRBV10-3|TRBJ2-7
CAISEVDRGPLEQYF
TGTGCCATCAGCGAAGTGGACAGGGGGCCCCTCGAGCAGTACTTC
>NA|NA|TRBV4-1|TRBJ2-1
CASSRSSYNEQFF
TGCGCCAGCAGCCGGAGCTCCTACAATGAGCAGTTCTTC
>once|TRBD1|TRBV5-4|TRBJ2-1
CASSPGTGYGNEQFF
TGTGCCAGCAGCCCAGGGACAGGCTACGGCAATGAGCAGTTCTTC
>few|TRBD1|TRBV4-3|TRBJ2-7
CASSPEVGTGTYEQYF
TGCGCCAGCAGCCCAGAAGTCGGGACAGGGACCTACGAGCAGTACTTC
>once|NA|TRBV7-2|TRBJ2-5
CASSSETGTPGETQYF
TGTGCCAGCAGCTCCGAAACCGGGACTCCAGGGGAGACCCAGTACTTC
>NA|NA|TRBV10-2|TRBJ2-7
CATRPGQIPYEQYF
TGCGCCACCAGACCGGGACAAATACCCTACGAGCAGTACTTC
>once|NA|TRBV29-1|TRBJ1-2
CSAQNGTLAGYTF
TGCAGCGCCCAGAACGGGACTCTCGCGGGCTACACCTTC
>NA|NA|TRBV30|TRBJ1-4
CAWSVESPSGRGEKLFF
TGTGCCTGGAGTGTCGAAAGCCCCTCAGGGCGCGGCGAAAAACTGTTTTTT
>NA|TRBD2|TRBV29-1|TRBJ2-1
CSVEDYGGFLLAGENEQFF
TGCAGCGTTGAAGATTACGGAGGGTTTCTCCTAGCGGGAGAAAATGAGCAGTTCTTC
>NA|TRBD1|TRBV27|TRBJ1-2
CASSLTGSHAYGYTF
TGTGCCAGCAGTCTGACAGGGAGCCATGCCTATGGCTACACCTTC
>NA|NA|TRBV6-1|TRBJ1-1
CASTNWNGGDTEAFF
TGTGCCAGCACCAACTGGAACGGCGGGGACACTGAAGCTTTCTTT
>NA|TRBD2|TRBV19|TRBJ2-1
CASISTGTSGNEQFF
TGTGCCAGTATCTCCACCGGGACTAGCGGTAATGAGCAGTTCTTC
>NA|NA|TRBV30|TRBJ1-2
CAWSDYITSYGYPF
TGTGCCTGGAGTGACTATATTACTTCCTATGGCTACCCCTTC
>once|TRBD1|TRBV7-2|TRBJ2-3
CASSLQGAARADTQYF
TGTGCCAGCAGCCTACAGGGGGCAGCGCGCGCAGATACGCAGTATTTT
>NA|TRBD2|TRBV12-5|TRBJ2-2
CASGPGALAGANGELFF
TGTGCTAGTGGTCCGGGCGCGCTAGCGGGAGCAAACGGGGAGCTGTTTTTT
>NA|TRBD1|TRBV5-1|TRBJ2-2
CASSLETGQGGTGELFF
TGCGCCAGCAGCCTGGAAACCGGACAGGGCGGGACCGGGGAGCTGTTTTTT
>NA|NA|TRBV5-5|TRBJ2-5
CASSRTTQETQYF
TGTGCCAGCAGCCGGACTACCCAAGAGACCCAGTACTTC
>NA|TRBD1|TRBV10-3|TRBJ2-1
CAIRGTDPYNEQFF
TGTGCCATCAGAGGGACAGACCCCTACAATGAGCAGTTCTTC
>NA|TRBD1|TRBV19|TRBJ2-7
CASSTGTGPYVQYF
TGTGCCAGTAGCACCGGGACAGGCCCTTACGTGCAGTACTTC
>NA|TRBD1|TRBV4-2|TRBJ1-2
CASSQAGGATYGYTF
TGTGCCAGCAGCCAAGCAGGGGGAGCAACCTATGGCTACACCTTC
>NA|TRBD1|TRBV6-5|TRBJ1-5
CASRKGTVSQPQHF
TGTGCCAGCAGGAAAGGGACAGTGTCTCAGCCCCAGCATTTT
>few|NA|TRBV7-7|TRBJ2-7
CASSLGRDSEQYF
TGTGCTAGCAGCTTAGGCCGGGACTCCGAGCAGTACTTC
>NA|TRBD1|TRBV13|TRBJ2-1
CASSHSTGDHNEQFF
TGTGCCAGCAGCCACTCGACAGGGGACCACAATGAGCAGTTCTTC
>NA|NA|TRBV5-5|TRBJ1-5
CASSLLQGSNQPQHF
TGTGCCAGCAGCTTGTTACAGGGAAGCAATCAGCCCCAGCATTTT
>NA|NA|TRBV6-5|TRBJ2-1
CASSLGQNEQFF
TGTGCCAGCAGCCTCGGACAGAATGAGCAGTTCTTC
>NA|NA|TRBV28|TRBJ1-5
CASTSQGRSNQPQHF
TGTGCCAGCACCTCACAGGGAAGGAGCAATCAGCCCCAGCATTTT
>NA|NA|TRBV6-4|TRBJ2-7
CASSDCYRRYEQYF
TGTGCCAGCAGTGACTGCTACAGGAGATACGAGCAGTACTTC
>NA|TRBD1|TRBV5-1|TRBJ1-1
CASSLGDSSSEAFF
TGCGCCAGCAGCTTGGGGGACAGTAGTTCTGAAGCTTTCTTT
>NA|NA|TRBV15|TRBJ1-4
CATSRDQREEEKLFF
TGTGCCACCAGCAGAGATCAGCGGGAGGAGGAAAAACTGTTTTTT
>once|NA|TRBV6-6|TRBJ1-2
CASTRDTDYGYTF
TGTGCCAGCACCCGGGACACAGACTATGGCTACACCTTC
>NA|NA|TRBV18|TRBJ2-2
CASSFVGASTGELFF
TGTGCCAGCTCGTTCGTGGGGGCTAGCACCGGGGAGCTGTTTTTT
>NA|NA|TRBV10-3|TRBJ2-2
CATGVGEWAGELFF
TGTGCCACGGGGGTGGGAGAGTGGGCCGGGGAGCTGTTTTTT
>NA|TRBD2|TRBV19|TRBJ2-1
CASMSSGYNEQFF
TGTGCCAGTATGTCTAGCGGTTACAATGAGCAGTTCTTC
>NA|NA|TRBV7-3|TRBJ2-3
CASSAGGQGRDTQYF
TGTGCCAGCAGCGCGGGGGGACAGGGTAGAGATACGCAGTATTTT
>NA|TRBD1|TRBV2|TRBJ1-5
CASRDRFGNQPQHF
TGTGCCAGCAGGGACAGGTTTGGCAATCAGCCCCAGCATTTT